Listed here is a single T cell receptor beta chain. This CDR3 region has 13 residues. Germline V gene data show CDR1 as LNHDA and CDR2 as SQIVND (reference sequence). Trimming stripped 3 bases from V and 1 base from J, with 5 bases between. This record belongs to a study of T cells in tuberculosis. Background on the study: A South African cohort included IGRA-negative adolescents, latently infected IGRA-positive adolescents and adults with active tuberculosis.

Here immunoSEQ multiplex PCR was the method, and the copy in TCRdb shows in-frame clones only, minus some. The table shows some 40,000 clones, with approximately 95% occurring only once. The chain uses TRBV19 and TRBJ2-3; D remains ambiguous. This TCR derives from a donor aged 10-29 years with latent tuberculosis or without tuberculosis infection. Sample: PBMCs. CDR3 region: CASSISGTDTQYF. The CDR3 nucleotides read TGTGCCAGTAGTATTTCGGGCACAGATACGCAGTATTTT.